Given below is one T cell receptor (beta chain) in context. Antigen: not known. The germline V gene encodes CDR1 SGHRS and CDR2 YFSETQ. This CDR3 region has 14 residues. With 4 bases removed from V and 1 base from J, the gap between germline ends came to 11 bases. This record belongs to a study of T-cell memory formation after mild COVID-19. Study outcomes and limitations: From day 15 to 85, contracting clones were balanced between CD4 and CD8, whereas later expanders leaned toward CD4+. The main location of contracting CD4+ clones was CM and EM, and that of contracting CD8+ clones was EMRA.

It was 5'RACE with constant-segment primers that produced the TCR alpha and TCR beta cDNA libraries, which carried sample barcodes and UMIs. TCRdb reprocessed the 5' RACE reads with MiXCR, giving one entry per CDR3 protein. The sample includes fewer than 15,000 distinct CDR3 sequences, around a fifth seen only once; the top ten take 55% to 70%. The clonotype was recovered from a man between 18 and 29 years old who had mild COVID-19 (a few samples of this study predate the infection). Cell type and time point are not known. Input material: PBMCs or a T cell subset sorted from them (not recorded which). The chain joins TRBV5-1 to TRBJ1-2; the D gene is possibly TRBD1 (6 bases). CDR3 DNA sequence: TGCGCCAGCAGCGCGAACAGGGTTAACTATGGCTACACCTTC. Its translation: CASSANRVNYGYTF.